These T cell receptor beta chains were read from a single sample in a study of shared clonotypes between healthy human individuals. Libraries were prepared by immunoSEQ multiplex PCR; TCRdb keeps only in-frame clonotypes and omits some of them. The table lists a few million clones, about 90% of them singletons. The material sequenced was naive CD4+ T cells from PBMCs. The receptors shown here come from a man younger than 30 in good health. Some clones in this sample may be carry-over from other donors' samples. Both conserved end residues are part of each CDR3. The order of the fields is clone size, J gene, V gene, D gene, CDR3 DNA, CDR3 protein. The D gene is left open where the match is weak. The size field is filled for only some rows; it gives once, few, many or a size class.

-,TRBJ1-5,TRBV7-2,TRBD1,TGTGCCAGCAGCTTATGGTCAGGGGGGAACCAGCCCCAGCATTTT,CASSLWSGGNQPQHF
-,TRBJ1-5,TRBV2,-,TGTGCCAGCTCTAACAGGGTAGGAGGGCTCAATCAGCCCCAGCATTTT,CASSNRVGGLNQPQHF
-,TRBJ1-3,TRBV9,-,TGTGCCAGCAGCGTAGAAGCGACTAGCTCTGGAAACACCATATATTTT,CASSVEATSSGNTIYF
-,TRBJ1-5,TRBV6-1,-,TGTGCCAGCAGTGAACCCCACGCTAGACAGCCCCAGCATTTT,CASSEPHARQPQHF
-,TRBJ2-3,TRBV5-1,TRBD2,TGCGCCAGCAGCCCTCTCCGCGGGGGGGACCAACGTTTTAGCACAGATACGCAGTATTTT,CASSPLRGGDQRFSTDTQYF
-,TRBJ2-2,TRBV7-7,TRBD2,TGTGCCAGCAGGCCTGAACTAGCGGCCGGGGAGCTGTTTTTT,CASRPELAAGELFF
once,TRBJ2-7,TRBV30,TRBD2,TGTGCCTGGACCCTAGCGGGAGCATACGAGCAGTACTTC,CAWTLAGAYEQYF
once,TRBJ1-2,TRBV6-6,-,TGTGCCAGCAGGCTATCCGGGACACCTAAGGACTATGGCTACACCTTC,CASRLSGTPKDYGYTF
-,TRBJ2-5,TRBV11-2,TRBD2,TGTGCCAGCAGCTTAGGACTAGCGGCTCAAGAGACCCAGTACTTC,CASSLGLAAQETQYF
-,TRBJ1-2,TRBV28,TRBD1,TGTGCCAGCAGTTTATTGACAGGGGGGGATGGCTACACCTTC,CASSLLTGGDGYTF
-,TRBJ2-7,TRBV28,TRBD2,TGTGCCAGCAGTTCCCTCCCCGGGGGGGCTTCCGAGCAGTACTTC,CASSSLPGGASEQYF
-,TRBJ2-3,TRBV5-1,TRBD2,TGCGCCAGCAGCTTGGGGAGCGGGAGGGGCACAGATACGCAGTATTTT,CASSLGSGRGTDTQYF
-,TRBJ2-1,TRBV28,TRBD2,TGTGCCAGCAGCCAGGGACTAGCGGGAGGCAATGAGCAGTTCTTC,CASSQGLAGGNEQFF
-,TRBJ2-6,TRBV7-2,TRBD2,TGTGCCAGCAGCTCATCACGGGGGGTTGGGGCCAACGTCCTGACTTTC,CASSSSRGVGANVLTF
-,TRBJ2-7,TRBV11-3,TRBD2,TGTGCCAGCAGCTTAGGTCAGCGGGAGCTCCACGAGCAGTACTTC,CASSLGQRELHEQYF
-,TRBJ1-6,TRBV10-3,-,TGTGCCATCAGTACGGGACTGCTCAATTCACCCCTCCACTTT,CAISTGLLNSPLHF
few,TRBJ1-2,TRBV27,-,TGTGCCAGCAGTGGCTCACAGGGAGGCGGCTACACCTTC,CASSGSQGGGYTF
once,TRBJ2-3,TRBV6-5,-,TGTGCCAGCAGCTCACGGAACACAGATACGCAGTATTTT,CASSSRNTDTQYF
once,TRBJ2-7,TRBV7-9,-,TGTGCCAGCAGCCAGAGGGAAGGGGACTCCTACGAGCAGTACTTC,CASSQREGDSYEQYF
-,TRBJ2-1,TRBV4-2,TRBD2,TGTGCCAGCGGAGGGGAGGGCTCATACAATGAGCAGTTCTTC,CASGGEGSYNEQFF
-,TRBJ2-5,TRBV11-2,TRBD2,TGTGCCAGCAGCCTGGGTCTAGCGGGAGAAGAGACCCAGTACTTC,CASSLGLAGEETQYF
-,TRBJ1-5,TRBV27,-,TGTGCCAGCTACTTTTTCTCTTTTCCCCAGCATTTT,CASYFFSFPQHF
-,TRBJ1-4,TRBV11-2,-,TGTGCCAGCAGCTTACGGCCCGGGACATATAATAATGAAAAACTGTTTTTT,CASSLRPGTYNNEKLFF
-,TRBJ1-2,TRBV19,-,TGTGCCAGTAGCGCAGGCTTTTCCTATGGCTACACCTTC,CASSAGFSYGYTF
-,TRBJ2-1,TRBV6-1,-,TGTGCCAGCAGTGTCGAATCCCCCGCTCGGCAGTTCTTC,CASSVESPARQFF
-,TRBJ2-5,TRBV28,-,TGTGCCAGCAGTTCGACCGGGACGGTCCAAGAGACCCAGTACTTC,CASSSTGTVQETQYF
-,TRBJ2-6,TRBV6-6,-,TGTGCCAGCAGTGAGTATAACTCTGGGGCCAACGTCCTGACTTTC,CASSEYNSGANVLTF
-,TRBJ2-7,TRBV11-2,-,TGTGCCAGCAGCTTAGATAAGGGGTGGGGATACGAGCAGTACTTC,CASSLDKGWGYEQYF
few,TRBJ1-2,TRBV6-5,-,TGTGCCAGCAGATCGACAGGATCTAACTATGGCTACACCTTC,CASRSTGSNYGYTF
-,TRBJ2-7,TRBV6-5,TRBD1,TGTGCCAGCAGAAGGGACAGGAGCTCCTACGAGCAGTACTTC,CASRRDRSSYEQYF
-,TRBJ2-5,TRBV18,-,TGTGCCAGCTCACCTGCGCGGAGTACACAAGAGACCCAGTACTTC,CASSPARSTQETQYF
-,TRBJ2-6,TRBV28,-,TGTGCCAGCAGTCGGGGGTCTGGGGCCAACGTCCTGACTTTC,CASSRGSGANVLTF
once,TRBJ1-2,TRBV7-3,TRBD1,TGTGCCAGCAGCTTAGAGGGGGCTGATGGCTACACCTTC,CASSLEGADGYTF
-,TRBJ2-3,TRBV25-1,-,TGTGCCAGCAGTGAATTGGGGGGACCTAGCACAGATACGCAGTATTTT,CASSELGGPSTDTQYF
-,TRBJ2-7,TRBV28,-,TGTGCCAGCAGTCGCCATTACCGGGACAATGAGCAGTACTTC,CASSRHYRDNEQYF
few,TRBJ1-1,TRBV7-9,-,TGTGCCAGCAGCTTCACGAACACTGAAGCTTTCTTT,CASSFTNTEAFF
-,TRBJ2-3,TRBV5-4,TRBD2,TGTGCCAGCAGCATGGGACTAGCGGGAGCGGCAGATACGCAGTATTTT,CASSMGLAGAADTQYF
-,TRBJ2-7,TRBV23-1,TRBD2,TGCGCCAGCAGCCCCGGGACTATGGGCGAGCAGTACTTC,CASSPGTMGEQYF
-,TRBJ1-4,TRBV6-6,TRBD1,TGTGCCAGCAGTTGGGGGACAGGGGCCGAAAAACTGTTTTTT,CASSWGTGAEKLFF
-,TRBJ1-1,TRBV20-1,-,TGCAGTGCCCCCACTGAAGCTTTCTTT,CSAPTEAFF
-,TRBJ1-1,TRBV28,TRBD1,TGTGCCAGCAGTACAGGGGGCGCTTACACTGAAGCTTTCTTT,CASSTGGAYTEAFF
-,TRBJ2-7,TRBV28,-,TGTGCCAGCACCCCCTACGGGGGCGAGCAGTACTTC,CASTPYGGEQYF
-,TRBJ2-7,TRBV5-1,TRBD1,TGCGCCAGCAGCTCGAACAGGGGCCACGAGCAGTACTTC,CASSSNRGHEQYF
-,TRBJ2-1,TRBV28,-,TGTGCCAGCAGCGCTCCGGGACACAGGGCGAATGAGCAGTTCTTC,CASSAPGHRANEQFF
-,TRBJ1-5,TRBV5-6,TRBD1,TGTGCCAGCAGCTTGGCAACAGGGGTTCAGCCCCAGCATTTT,CASSLATGVQPQHF
-,TRBJ2-1,TRBV7-8,TRBD2,TGTGCCAGCAGCTCACTAGCGGGGATCTACAATGAGCAGTTCTTC,CASSSLAGIYNEQFF
-,TRBJ2-5,TRBV11-2,-,TGTGCCAGCAGTGCTTACGGATCGATGGGGACCCAGTACTTC,CASSAYGSMGTQYF
-,TRBJ2-7,TRBV6-1,-,TGTGCCAGCAGTGACTGGGGAATAGTGGCTGCAGGGGATAAGTACTTC,CASSDWGIVAAGDKYF
-,TRBJ2-1,TRBV4-1,-,TGCGCCAGCAGCCAAGCCGGGACCCTCTACAATGAGCAGTTCTTC,CASSQAGTLYNEQFF
-,TRBJ2-7,TRBV28,-,TGTGCCAGCAGTTTATTAGGGGGTTTGGGCGGAACGTCCTACGAGCAGTACTTC,CASSLLGGLGGTSYEQYF
-,TRBJ1-5,TRBV7-8,-,TGTGCCAGCAGTCTCTTAACCAGAAACAATCAGCCCCAGCATTTT,CASSLLTRNNQPQHF
-,TRBJ2-7,TRBV15,-,TGTGCCACCAGCAGAGGGGGAAGTGCCCCCTACGAGCAGTACTTC,CATSRGGSAPYEQYF
-,TRBJ1-5,TRBV28,-,TGTGCCAGCACCCTATTTCGTCTGGGGGCACCCCTGAGATTT,CASTLFRLGAPLRF
-,TRBJ1-5,TRBV28,-,TGTGCCAGCAGTCTACCGACAGATAGCAATCAGCCCCAGCATTTT,CASSLPTDSNQPQHF
-,TRBJ2-7,TRBV5-1,-,TGCGCCAGCAGCTTGGAAGTGGCGGGTGCAGCCTACGAGCAGTACTTC,CASSLEVAGAAYEQYF
-,TRBJ1-1,TRBV5-1,-,TGCGCCAGCAGCTTGGTGGCAGGGGCCGACACTGAAGCTTTCTTT,CASSLVAGADTEAFF
-,TRBJ2-3,TRBV10-2,TRBD2,TGCGCCAGCAGCCTCGCGAGCCTAGCGGGACAAGATACGCAGTATTTT,CASSLASLAGQDTQYF